This TCR beta chain was identified in a study of neurological immune-mediated disorders. The cDNA was synthesized by 5'RACE incorporating 10-nucleotide random UMIs. TCRdb used MiXCR to reprocess the 5' RACE reads, holding one entry per CDR3 protein. Of 50,000 to 55,000 distinct CDR3 sequences in the sample, approximately 10% were seen once. Study observations and caveats: Expansion of TCR clones was greatest in HTLV-1-associated myelopathy and smallest in multiple sclerosis, where it fell below that of healthy controls. None of the CDR3 amino acid sequences in expanded clones turned up in more than one subject, which points to private repertoires in all groups.

This clonotype was seen repeatedly, ten times or more. Its antigen is unidentified. V was pared by 0 bases and J by 2 bases, with 9 bases between. The CDR3 is 15 residues long. CDR1 and CDR2 (germline): SGHTA, FQGNSA. The unsorted libraries originated from 2 million PBMCs that had been stored at -80 C. The sample consisted of PBMCs. This chain connects TRBV7-2 to TRBJ2-3; perhaps TRBD1 as D (5 bases). The TCR was taken from a man in his 70s with HTLV-1-associated myelopathy (HAM/TSP). This CDR3 is CASSLALDNTDTQYF. In DNA, the CDR3 is TGTGCCAGCAGCTTAGCGCTGGACAACACAGATACGCAGTATTTT.